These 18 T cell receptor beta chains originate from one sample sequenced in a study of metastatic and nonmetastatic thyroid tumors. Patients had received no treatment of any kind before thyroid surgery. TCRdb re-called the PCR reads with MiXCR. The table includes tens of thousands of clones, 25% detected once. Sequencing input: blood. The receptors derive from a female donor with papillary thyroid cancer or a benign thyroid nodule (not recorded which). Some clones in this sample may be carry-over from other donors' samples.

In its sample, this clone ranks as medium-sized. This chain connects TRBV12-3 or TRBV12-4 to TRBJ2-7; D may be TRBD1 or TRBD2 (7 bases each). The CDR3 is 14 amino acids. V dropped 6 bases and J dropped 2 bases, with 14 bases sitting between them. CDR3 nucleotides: TGTGCCAGCAGCATCAGGGGGGGCGCCTACGAGCAGTACTTC. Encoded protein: CASSIRGGAYEQYF.

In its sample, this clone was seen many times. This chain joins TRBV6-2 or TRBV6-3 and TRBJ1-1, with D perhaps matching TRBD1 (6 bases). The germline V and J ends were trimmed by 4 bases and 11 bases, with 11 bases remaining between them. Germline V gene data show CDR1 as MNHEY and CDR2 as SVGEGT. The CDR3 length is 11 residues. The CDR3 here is CASSSTGWAFF. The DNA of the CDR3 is TGTGCCAGCAGTTCAACAGGGTGGGCTTTCTTT.

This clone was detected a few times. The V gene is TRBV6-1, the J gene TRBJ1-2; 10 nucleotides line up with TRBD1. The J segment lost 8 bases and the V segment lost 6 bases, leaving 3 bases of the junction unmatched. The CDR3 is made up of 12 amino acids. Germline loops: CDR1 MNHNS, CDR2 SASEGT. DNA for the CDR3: TGTGCCAGCAGCCGGGACAGGGGAGGCTACACCTTC. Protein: CASSRDRGGYTF.

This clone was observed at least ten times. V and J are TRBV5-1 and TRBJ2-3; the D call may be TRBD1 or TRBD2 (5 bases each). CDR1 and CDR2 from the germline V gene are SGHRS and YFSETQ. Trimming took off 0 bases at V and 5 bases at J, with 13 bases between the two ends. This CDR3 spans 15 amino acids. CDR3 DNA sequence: TGCGCCAGCAGCTTGGCCACGGTGGGGGAAGATACGCAGTATTTT. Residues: CASSLATVGEDTQYF.

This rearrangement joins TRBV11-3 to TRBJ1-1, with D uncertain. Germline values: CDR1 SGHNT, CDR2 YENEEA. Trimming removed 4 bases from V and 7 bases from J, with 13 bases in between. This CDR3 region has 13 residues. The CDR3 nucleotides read TGTGCCAGCAGCTGTTGGCGGGTGTTTGAAGCTTTCTTT. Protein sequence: CASSCWRVFEAFF.

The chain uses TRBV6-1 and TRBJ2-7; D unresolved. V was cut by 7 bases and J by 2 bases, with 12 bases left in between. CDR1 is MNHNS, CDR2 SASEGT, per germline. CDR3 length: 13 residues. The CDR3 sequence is CASTRQQPYEQYF. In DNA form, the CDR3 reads TGTGCCAGCACCAGACAACAGCCCTACGAGCAGTACTTC.

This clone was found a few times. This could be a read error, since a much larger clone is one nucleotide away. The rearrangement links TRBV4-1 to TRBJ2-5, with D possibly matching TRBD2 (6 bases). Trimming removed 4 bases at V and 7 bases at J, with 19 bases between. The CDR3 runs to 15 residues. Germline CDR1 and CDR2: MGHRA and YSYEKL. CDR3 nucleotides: TGCGCCAGCAGCCCCCCCGCCCCGGGGGTAGCGACCCAGTACTTC. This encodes CASSPPAPGVATQYF.

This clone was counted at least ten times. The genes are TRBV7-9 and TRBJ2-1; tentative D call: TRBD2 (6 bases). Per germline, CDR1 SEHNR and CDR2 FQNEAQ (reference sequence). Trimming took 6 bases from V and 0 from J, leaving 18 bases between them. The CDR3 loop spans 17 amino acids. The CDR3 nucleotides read TGTGCCAGCAGACCGGAGGGCCCTCGTAGCTCCTACAATGAGCAGTTCTTC. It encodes CASRPEGPRSSYNEQFF.

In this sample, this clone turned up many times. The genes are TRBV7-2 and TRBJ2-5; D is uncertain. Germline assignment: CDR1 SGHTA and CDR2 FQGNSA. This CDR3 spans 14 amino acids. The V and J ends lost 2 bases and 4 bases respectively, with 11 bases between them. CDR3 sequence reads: CASSLKGNRETQYF. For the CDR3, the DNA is TGTGCCAGCAGCTTAAAGGGTAATCGAGAGACCCAGTACTTC.

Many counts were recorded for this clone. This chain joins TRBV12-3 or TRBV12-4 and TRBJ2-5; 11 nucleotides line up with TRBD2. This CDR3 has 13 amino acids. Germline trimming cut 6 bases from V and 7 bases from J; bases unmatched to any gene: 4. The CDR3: CASRIAGGGTQYF. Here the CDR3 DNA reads TGTGCCAGCAGAATAGCGGGGGGGGGGACCCAGTACTTC.

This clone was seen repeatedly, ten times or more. CDR3 region: CSASSARVVSYEQYF. The CDR3, as DNA: TGCAGTGCTAGTAGTGCCAGGGTGGTCTCCTACGAGCAGTACTTC. The chain is built from TRBV20-1 and TRBJ2-7, with D perhaps TRBD1 (5 bases). The germline V gene has CDR1 DFQATT and CDR2 SNEGSKA (reference sequence). CDR3 size: 15 residues. The V and J ends lost 3 bases and 0 bases respectively, with 15 bases between them.

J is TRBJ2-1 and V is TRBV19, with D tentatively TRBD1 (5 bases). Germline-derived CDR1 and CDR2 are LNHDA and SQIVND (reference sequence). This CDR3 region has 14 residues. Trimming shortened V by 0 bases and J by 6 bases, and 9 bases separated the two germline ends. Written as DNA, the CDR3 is TGTGCCAGTAGTATAGATCTCAGGGTCAATGAGCAGTTCTTC. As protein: CASSIDLRVNEQFF.

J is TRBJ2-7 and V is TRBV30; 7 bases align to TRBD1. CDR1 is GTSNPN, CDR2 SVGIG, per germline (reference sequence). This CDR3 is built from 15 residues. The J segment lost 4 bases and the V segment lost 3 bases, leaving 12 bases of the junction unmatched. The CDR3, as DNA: TGTGCCTGGAGCGAATTGGGGGACAGAACATACGAGCAGTACTTC. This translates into CAWSELGDRTYEQYF.

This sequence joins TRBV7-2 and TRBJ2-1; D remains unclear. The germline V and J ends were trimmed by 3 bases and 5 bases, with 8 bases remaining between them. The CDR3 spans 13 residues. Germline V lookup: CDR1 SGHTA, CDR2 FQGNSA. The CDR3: CASSFYIDNEQFF. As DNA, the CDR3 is TGTGCCAGCAGCTTCTATATCGACAATGAGCAGTTCTTC. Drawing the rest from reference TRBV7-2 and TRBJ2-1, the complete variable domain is GAGVSQSPSNKVTEKGKDVELRCDPISGHTALYWYRQSLGQGLEFLIYFQGNSAPDKSGLPSDRFSAERTGGSVSTLTIQRTQQEDSAVYLCASSFYIDNEQFFGPGTRLTVL.

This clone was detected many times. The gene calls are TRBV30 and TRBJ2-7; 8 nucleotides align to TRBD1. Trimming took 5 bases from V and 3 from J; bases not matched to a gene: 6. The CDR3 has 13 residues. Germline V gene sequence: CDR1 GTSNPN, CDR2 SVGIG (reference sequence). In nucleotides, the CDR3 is TGTGCCTGGTCAGGGGGCGTCTTCTACGAGCAGTACTTC. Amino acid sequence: CAWSGGVFYEQYF.

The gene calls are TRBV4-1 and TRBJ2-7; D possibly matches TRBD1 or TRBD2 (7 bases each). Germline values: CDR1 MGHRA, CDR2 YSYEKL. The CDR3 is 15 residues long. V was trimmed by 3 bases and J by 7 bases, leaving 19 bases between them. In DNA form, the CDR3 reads TGCGCCAGCAGCCACCCCGGGAGGCAGGGGGGGGAGCAGTACTTC. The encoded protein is CASSHPGRQGGEQYF.

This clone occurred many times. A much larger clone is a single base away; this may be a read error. CDR3 bases: TGTGGCAGTAGCTTTCCGTCCTACGAGCAGTACTTC. It codes for CGSSFPSYEQYF. The chain has TRBV6-2 or TRBV6-3 and TRBJ2-7; D is unclear. CDR1 is MNHEY and CDR2 is SVGEGT in the germline V gene. The CDR3 contains 12 residues.

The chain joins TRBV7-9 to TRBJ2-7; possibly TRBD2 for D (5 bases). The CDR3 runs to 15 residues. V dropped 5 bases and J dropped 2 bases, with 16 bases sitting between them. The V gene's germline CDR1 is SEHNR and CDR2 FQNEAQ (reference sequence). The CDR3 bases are TGTGCCAGCAGCGTGGTAGAGGGTGGGACCTACGAGCAGTACTTC. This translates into CASSVVEGGTYEQYF. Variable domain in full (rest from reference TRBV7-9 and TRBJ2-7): DTGVSQNPRHKITKRGQNVTFRCDPISEHNRLYWYRQTLGQGPEFLTYFQNEAQLEKSRLLSDRFSAERPKGSFSTLEIQRTEQGDSAMYLCASSVVEGGTYEQYFGPGTRLTVT.